This passage covers 24 T cell receptor beta chains from one sample sequenced in a study of human thymus T cells. Sequenced by immunoSEQ multiplex PCR; TCRdb stores in-frame clones only, minus some. The repertoire consists of tens of thousands of clones, with roughly 96% occurring once and the leading ten covering 0.034%. During corrective heart surgery, resections were taken, and the thymus tissue came from them. The sequenced sample was thymus tissue. These receptors all come from a girl less than two years old with a congenital heart defect but otherwise immunologically healthy.

The V call is TRBV28, the J call TRBJ1-5; 8 bases align to TRBD1. V dropped 1 base and J dropped 5; count of bases not matched to a gene: 7. The CDR3 totals 16 residues. From germline, CDR1 is MDHEN and CDR2 SYDVKM. The CDR3 spells CASSLSRDRYHQPQHF. For the CDR3, the DNA is TGTGCCAGCAGTTTATCCAGGGACAGGTATCATCAGCCCCAGCATTTT.

This chain joins TRBV2 and TRBJ2-3; the D is unclear. The CDR3 sequence is 14 residues long. Germline V gene data show CDR1 as SNHLY and CDR2 as FYNNEI. Between the trimmed V and J ends, which lost 4 bases and 1 base, there was a span of 9 bases. This CDR3 reads CASSVRDGTDTQYF. The CDR3 DNA sequence: TGTGCCAGCAGTGTTAGGGATGGCACAGATACGCAGTATTTT.

The chain is built from TRBV2 and TRBJ1-1, with TRBD1 matching 9 bases. Germline assignment: CDR1 SNHLY and CDR2 FYNNEI. Trimming took 6 bases from V and 5 from J; bases not matched to a gene: 10. The CDR3 has 15 residues. Here the CDR3 DNA reads TGTGCCAGCAGCTATCCGGGACAGGGTTATACTGAAGCTTTCTTT. Protein sequence: CASSYPGQGYTEAFF. The full variable domain, its missing parts supplied by reference TRBV2 and TRBJ1-1, is EPEVTQTPSHQVTQMGQEVILRCVPISNHLYFYWYRQILGQKVEFLVSFYNNEISEKSEIFDDQFSVERPDGSNFTLKIRSTKLEDSAMYFCASSYPGQGYTEAFFGQGTRLTVV.

The chain joins TRBV6-5 to TRBJ2-4; D is unclear. CDR3 length: 15 residues. Germline CDR1 reads MNHEY; CDR2 reads SVGAGI. V lost 5 bases, J lost 8 bases, and 19 bases lay in between. The CDR3 coding sequence is TGTGCCAGCAGTCCCCACCCCTCTCATGGGGACATTCAGTACTTC. It yields the protein CASSPHPSHGDIQYF.

This clone turned up a few times. The J gene is TRBJ1-5, the V gene TRBV19; 9 bases align to TRBD1. V shed 0 bases and J 0 bases; nucleotides not matched to a gene: 6. This CDR3 is 18 amino acids long. CDR1 is LNHDA and CDR2 is SQIVND in the germline V gene (reference sequence). CDR3 DNA: TGTGCCAGTAGTATAGACCGGACAGGGGAGAATAGCAATCAGCCCCAGCATTTT. Translation gives CASSIDRTGENSNQPQHF.

The V and J genes are TRBV19 and TRBJ2-1; the D call may be TRBD1 or TRBD2 (5 bases each). With 8 bases removed from V and 6 bases from J, the gap between germline ends came to 17 bases. The length of the CDR3 is 14 residues. Germline CDR1 is LNHDA and CDR2 is SQIVND (reference sequence). The CDR3 DNA reads TGTGCCAGTTCCCCCGGAGAGGGGAGCAATGAGCAGTTCTTC. This gives the protein CASSPGEGSNEQFF.

The chain recombines TRBV6-5 with TRBJ2-7; TRBD2 agrees at 8 bases. There are 14 residues in the CDR3. V trimming: 6 bases; J trimming: 9 bases; junction bases outside the gene matches: 13. Germline lookup yields CDR1 MNHEY and CDR2 SVGAGI. CDR3 in amino acids: CASSPPRERERQYF. The CDR3 DNA reads as TGTGCCAGCAGCCCCCCGCGGGAGCGGGAGAGGCAGTACTTC.

The chain is built from TRBV19 and TRBJ1-5; 10 bases line up with TRBD1. The V segment lost 3 bases and the J segment 2 bases; nucleotides outside the gene matches: 10. Looked up from germline, CDR1 is LNHDA and CDR2 is SQIVND (reference sequence). This CDR3 spans 18 amino acids. CDR3 loop: CASSIGTGVDTGNQPQHF. In DNA form, the CDR3 reads TGTGCCAGTAGTATCGGGACAGGGGTTGACACGGGCAATCAGCCCCAGCATTTT.

This chain connects TRBV11-3 to TRBJ2-1; the D gene is possibly TRBD2 (6 bases). This CDR3 comprises 13 residues. V was clipped by 2 bases and J by 12 bases, with 14 bases between them. Looked up from germline, CDR1 is SGHNT and CDR2 is YENEEA. For the CDR3, the DNA is TGTGCCAGCAGCTTACCGGCCCCGGGGGTGCAGTTCTTC. This gives the protein CASSLPAPGVQFF.

This rearrangement joins TRBV19 to TRBJ2-1; D possibly corresponds to TRBD2 (5 bases). V was trimmed by 3 bases and J by 6 bases, leaving 18 bases between them. CDR3 length equals 16 residues. Germline CDR1 reads LNHDA; CDR2 reads SQIVND (reference sequence). For the CDR3, the DNA is TGTGCCAGTAGTATCGCCCCGGATGGTGCGGGCAATGAGCAGTTCTTC. It specifies CASSIAPDGAGNEQFF.

The chain combines TRBV6-6 with TRBJ1-2; D gene ambiguous. Trimming left V 2 bases short and J 5 bases short, with 6 bases between. The CDR3 loop spans 12 amino acids. From germline, CDR1 is MNHNY and CDR2 SVGAGI (reference sequence). The CDR3 reads CASSYPGYGYTF. Here the CDR3 DNA reads TGTGCCAGCAGTTACCCGGGATATGGCTACACCTTC.

This sequence joins TRBV19 and TRBJ2-2, with unresolved D. Germline CDR1 reads LNHDA; CDR2 reads SQIVND (reference sequence). The CDR3 runs to 15 residues. Trimming removed 3 bases at V and 1 base at J, with 9 bases between. The CDR3 nucleotides read TGTGCCAGTAGTATGGGGTGTTGGAACACCGGGGAGCTGTTTTTT. It translates to CASSMGCWNTGELFF.

V gene TRBV28 combines with J gene TRBJ2-1; 9 nucleotides align to TRBD1. Germline V gives CDR1 MDHEN, CDR2 SYDVKM. The length of the CDR3 is 14 residues. Germline trimming cut 6 bases from V and 7 bases from J; bases unmatched to any gene: 7. The CDR3 DNA follows: TGTGCCAGCAGCGACAGGGGGGGTAGGAATGAGCAGTTCTTC. Its protein product is CASSDRGGRNEQFF. Filled out from reference TRBV28 and TRBJ2-1, the complete variable domain reads DVKVTQSSRYLVKRTGEKVFLECVQDMDHENMFWYRQDPGLGLRLIYFSYDVKMKEKGDIPEGYSVSREKKERFSLILESASTNQTSMYLCASSDRGGRNEQFFGPGTRLTVL.

This chain links TRBV9 with TRBJ2-1; 11 positions match TRBD1. J was trimmed by 7 bases and V by 3 bases; bases with no gene match: 9. Germline V lookup: CDR1 SGDLS, CDR2 YYNGEE. This CDR3 contains 16 residues. The DNA of the CDR3 is TGTGCCAGCAGCGGACAAGGGACAGGGGGTTGGAATGAGCAGTTCTTC. Protein: CASSGQGTGGWNEQFF.

This sequence joins TRBV9 and TRBJ1-5; 7 positions match TRBD1. The CDR3 contains 13 residues. Looked up from germline, CDR1 is SGDLS and CDR2 is YYNGEE. Germline trimming cut 5 bases from V and 3 bases from J; bases unmatched to any gene: 2. As DNA, the CDR3 is TGTGCCAGCAGTCAGGGGGTCAATCAGCCCCAGCATTTT. Encoded protein: CASSQGVNQPQHF.

The genes are TRBV27 and TRBJ1-5, with D possibly being TRBD1 (6 bases). Germline CDR1 reads MNHEY; CDR2 reads SMNVEV (reference sequence). CDR3 length equals 16 residues. V was cut by 0 bases and J by 5 bases, with 14 bases left in between. The CDR3 loop is CASSLSMSGADQPQHF. The CDR3 coding sequence is TGTGCCAGCAGTTTATCGATGTCGGGGGCCGATCAGCCCCAGCATTTT.

The chain has TRBV27 and TRBJ2-1, with a possible D match to TRBD1 (6 bases). This CDR3 spans 16 amino acids. The V gene lost 3 bases and the J gene lost 2 bases, with 14 bases spanning the gap. Germline V CDR1 and CDR2: MNHEY, SMNVEV (reference sequence). The CDR3 protein is CASSFADRWPYNEQFF. For the CDR3, the DNA is TGTGCCAGCAGTTTCGCGGACAGATGGCCCTACAATGAGCAGTTCTTC.

This chain connects TRBV7-2 to TRBJ1-4; a weak D match, TRBD1 (5 bases). Germline CDR1 and CDR2: SGHTA and FQGNSA. The CDR3 is 16 amino acids. Trimming removed 0 bases at V and 5 bases at J, with 13 bases between. The CDR3 here is CASSLALRGPNEKLFF. In DNA, the CDR3 is TGTGCCAGCAGCTTAGCGCTTAGGGGCCCAAATGAAAAACTGTTTTTT.

This clone was seen a few times. The chain couples TRBV28 to TRBJ1-1; D ambiguous. This CDR3 is 13 amino acids long. Germline CDR1 reads MDHEN; CDR2 reads SYDVKM. Trimming pared 3 bases from V and 5 bases from J, leaving 10 bases between. The CDR3 spells CASSFQVGTEAFF. CDR3 in DNA: TGTGCCAGCAGTTTTCAGGTTGGGACTGAAGCTTTCTTT.

The chain carries TRBV18 and TRBJ2-7; weak D call: TRBD1 (5 bases). CDR1 and CDR2 from the germline V gene are KGHSH and LQKENI. Trimming pared 0 bases from V and 1 base from J, leaving 13 bases between. This CDR3 spans 16 amino acids. The CDR3 loop is CASSPPVGLHSYEQYF. In DNA, the CDR3 is TGTGCCAGCTCACCACCGGTGGGGCTTCATTCCTACGAGCAGTACTTC.

This clone was counted once. V is TRBV28 and J is TRBJ2-5; TRBD2 matches 13 bases. Germline CDR1 is MDHEN and CDR2 is SYDVKM. The CDR3 is 16 residues long. The ends lost 5 bases at V and 5 bases at J; junction bases unmatched: 8. The CDR3 sequence: CASSGLAGDLGETQYF. DNA of the CDR3: TGTGCCAGCAGTGGACTAGCGGGAGACCTGGGGGAGACCCAGTACTTC.

The chain is built from TRBV7-9 and TRBJ2-5; D not resolved. In germline, CDR1 is SEHNR, CDR2 FQNEAQ (reference sequence). The CDR3 loop spans 16 amino acids. The V end was cut by 4 bases, the J end by 0 bases, with 15 bases between. The CDR3 loop reads CASSSSIEEYQETQYF. The CDR3 DNA follows: TGTGCCAGCAGCTCTTCAATAGAGGAGTACCAAGAGACCCAGTACTTC.

The CDR3: CASSSPGQVLWFF. DNA of the CDR3: TGTGCCAGCAGCTCACCGGGACAGGTGTTATGGTTCTTC. V usage is TRBV7-2 and J usage is TRBJ2-1, with TRBD1 identical over 8 bases. This CDR3 is 13 amino acids long. V trimming: 4 bases; J trimming: 15 bases; junction bases outside the gene matches: 11. Germline V gene sequence: CDR1 SGHTA, CDR2 FQGNSA.

The chain employs TRBV7-2 and TRBJ2-5; a possible D gene is TRBD2 (6 bases). This CDR3 is 14 amino acids long. V shed 5 bases and J shed 2 bases, with 12 bases lying between them. CDR1 and CDR2 (germline): SGHTA, FQGNSA. CDR3 sequence: CASSPAGLQETQYF. CDR3 nucleotides: TGTGCCAGCAGCCCAGCGGGCTTGCAAGAGACCCAGTACTTC.